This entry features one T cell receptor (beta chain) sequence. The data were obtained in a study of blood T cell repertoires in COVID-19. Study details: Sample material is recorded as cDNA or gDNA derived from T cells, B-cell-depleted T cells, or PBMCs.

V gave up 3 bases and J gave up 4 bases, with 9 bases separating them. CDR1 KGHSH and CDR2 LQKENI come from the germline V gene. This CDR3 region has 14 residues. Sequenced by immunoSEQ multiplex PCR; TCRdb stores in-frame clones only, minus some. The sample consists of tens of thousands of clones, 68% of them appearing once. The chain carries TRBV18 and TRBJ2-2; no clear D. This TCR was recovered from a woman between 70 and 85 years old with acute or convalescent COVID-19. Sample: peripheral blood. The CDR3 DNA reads TGTGCCAGCTCACCCCGCGTTTTCACCGGGGAGCTGTTTTTT. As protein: CASSPRVFTGELFF. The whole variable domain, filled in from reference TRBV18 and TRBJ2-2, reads NAGVMQNPRHLVRRRGQEARLRCSPMKGHSHVYWYRQLPEEGLKFMVYLQKENIIDESGMPKERFSAEFPKEGPSILRIQQVVRGDSAAYFCASSPRVFTGELFFGEGSRLTVL.